This T cell receptor (beta chain) derives from a study of tumor-infiltrating lymphocytes in localized non-small cell lung cancer. This clone was seen just once. Clones were read by immunoSEQ multiplex PCR, and TCRdb kept only the in-frame ones, dropping some. This sample has about 15,000 clones, with 55% to 70% found just once. This CDR3 spans 12 amino acids. V was cut by 1 base and J by 15 bases, with 14 bases left in between. Germline V gene sequence: CDR1 MDHEN, CDR2 SYDVKM. This TCR was recovered from a human donor with non-small cell lung cancer. This chain connects TRBV28 to TRBJ2-3, with D perhaps TRBD2 (5 bases). Sample: uninvolved lung tissue not adjacent to the tumor. CDR3 residues: CASSLYASNIYF. The CDR3 DNA sequence: TGTGCCAGCAGTTTATACGCTAGCAATATCTATTTT. Filled out from reference TRBV28 and TRBJ2-3, the complete variable domain reads DVKVTQSSRYLVKRTGEKVFLECVQDMDHENMFWYRQDPGLGLRLIYFSYDVKMKEKGDIPEGYSVSREKKERFSLILESASTNQTSMYLCASSLYASNIYFGPGTRLTVL.